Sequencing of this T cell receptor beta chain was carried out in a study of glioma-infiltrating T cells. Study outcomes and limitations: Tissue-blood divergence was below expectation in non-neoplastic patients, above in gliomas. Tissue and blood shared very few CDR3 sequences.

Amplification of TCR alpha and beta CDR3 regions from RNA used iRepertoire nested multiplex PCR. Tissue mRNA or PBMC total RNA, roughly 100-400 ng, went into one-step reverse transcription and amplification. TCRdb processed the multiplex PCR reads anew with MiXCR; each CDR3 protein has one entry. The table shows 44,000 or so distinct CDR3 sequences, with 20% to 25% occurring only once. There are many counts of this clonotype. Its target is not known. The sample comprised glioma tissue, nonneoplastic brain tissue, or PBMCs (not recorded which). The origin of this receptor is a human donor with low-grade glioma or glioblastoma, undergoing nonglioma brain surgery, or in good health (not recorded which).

CDR3 sequence: CASSEFGGPSTDTQYF. CDR3 DNA: TGTGCCAGCAGTGAATTTGGGGGACCCAGCACAGATACGCAGTATTTT. This chain links TRBV25-1 with TRBJ2-3; D possibly uses TRBD1 or TRBD2 (5 bases each). Trimming removed 1 base from V and 0 bases from J, with 11 bases in between. Germline CDR1 MGHDK, CDR2 SYGVNS. The CDR3 consists of 16 residues.